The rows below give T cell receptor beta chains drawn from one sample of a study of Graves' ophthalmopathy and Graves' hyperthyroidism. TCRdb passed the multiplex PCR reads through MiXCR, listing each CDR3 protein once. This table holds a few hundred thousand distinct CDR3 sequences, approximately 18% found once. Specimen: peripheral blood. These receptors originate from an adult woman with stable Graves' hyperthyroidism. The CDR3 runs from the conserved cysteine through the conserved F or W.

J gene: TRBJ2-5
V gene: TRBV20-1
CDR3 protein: CSGQGGETQYF

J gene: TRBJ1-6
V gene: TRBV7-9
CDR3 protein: CASSAWDTPGSPLHF

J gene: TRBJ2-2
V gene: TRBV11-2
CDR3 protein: CASSSVGGIGELFF

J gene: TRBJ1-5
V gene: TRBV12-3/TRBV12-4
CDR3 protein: CASSRGTEYFQPQHF

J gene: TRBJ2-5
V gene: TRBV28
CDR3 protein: CANIHNGTGGFSRYQETQYF

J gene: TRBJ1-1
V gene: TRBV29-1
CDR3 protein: CSVEQGGTTEAFF

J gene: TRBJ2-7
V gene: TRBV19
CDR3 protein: CASSIQGEQYF

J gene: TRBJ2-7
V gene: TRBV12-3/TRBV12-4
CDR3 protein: CASSRTPYEQYF

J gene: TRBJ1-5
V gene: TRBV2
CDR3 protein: CASKRTVDSNQPQHF

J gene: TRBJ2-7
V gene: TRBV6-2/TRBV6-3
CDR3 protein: CASTASYNYEQYF

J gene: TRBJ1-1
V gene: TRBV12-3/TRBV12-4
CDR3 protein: CASRPGQPRTEAFF

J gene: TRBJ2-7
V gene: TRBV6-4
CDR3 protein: CASSENSSYEQYF

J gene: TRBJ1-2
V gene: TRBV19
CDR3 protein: CASSRQGRNNYGYTF

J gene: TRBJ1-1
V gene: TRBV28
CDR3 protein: CASSLAINRAEAFF

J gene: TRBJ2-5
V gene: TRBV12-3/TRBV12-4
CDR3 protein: CASTISSGPQETQYF

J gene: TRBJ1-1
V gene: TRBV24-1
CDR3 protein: CATSTEGSTEAFF

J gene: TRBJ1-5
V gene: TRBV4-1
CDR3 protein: CASSSLGTGPNQPQHF

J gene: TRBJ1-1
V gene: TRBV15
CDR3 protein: CATSSGHGGWTEAFF

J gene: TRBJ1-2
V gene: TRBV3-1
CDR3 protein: CASSPGLLINGYTF

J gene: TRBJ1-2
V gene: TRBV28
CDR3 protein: CASSLTSTGTGDYGYTF